A selection of T cell receptor beta chains follows, all from one sample in a study of technical replicates of blood from several donors. Clones were read by immunoSEQ multiplex PCR, and TCRdb kept only the in-frame ones, dropping some. The data hold about 97,000 clones, with about 96% observed a single time. Sequenced: T cells isolated from PBMCs. These receptors all stem from a human donor in good health. Both conserved end residues are part of each CDR3. D genes are given only for firm matches. Clone sizes are given selectively: once, few, many, or a class where the clone is expanded.

j_call: TRBJ1-1
d_call: NA
cdr3_length: 13
clone_size: NA
v_call: TRBV2
cdr3_nt: TGTGCCAGCAGTGAAACAGGGAACACTGAAGCTTTCTTT
cdr3_aa: CASSETGNTEAFF

j_call: TRBJ2-7
d_call: TRBD2
cdr3_length: 13
clone_size: NA
v_call: TRBV28
cdr3_nt: TGTGCCAGCAGTGAGACTAGCGGCTACGAGCAGTACTTC
cdr3_aa: CASSETSGYEQYF

j_call: TRBJ1-2
d_call: NA
cdr3_length: 13
clone_size: NA
v_call: TRBV2
cdr3_nt: TGTGCCAGCAGCCTGGGCAGGGGCGATGGCTACACCTTC
cdr3_aa: CASSLGRGDGYTF

j_call: TRBJ2-5
d_call: TRBD1
cdr3_length: 13
clone_size: NA
v_call: TRBV9
cdr3_nt: TGTGCCAGCAGCTTAGGGGGCGAGGAGACCCAGTACTTC
cdr3_aa: CASSLGGEETQYF

j_call: TRBJ1-2
d_call: TRBD1
cdr3_length: 15
clone_size: NA
v_call: TRBV28
cdr3_nt: TGTGCCAGTGTACCAATCGGGACAGGGAACTATGGCTACACCTTC
cdr3_aa: CASVPIGTGNYGYTF

j_call: TRBJ2-1
d_call: NA
cdr3_length: 14
clone_size: NA
v_call: TRBV6-5
cdr3_nt: TGTGCCAGCAGTTACCATGAGTCCTACAATGAGCAGTTCTTC
cdr3_aa: CASSYHESYNEQFF

j_call: TRBJ2-1
d_call: TRBD2
cdr3_length: 15
clone_size: NA
v_call: TRBV27
cdr3_nt: TGTGCCAGCAGTTTAGGTTTAGCGGGAGTTTCTGAGCAGTTCTTC
cdr3_aa: CASSLGLAGVSEQFF

j_call: TRBJ2-1
d_call: NA
cdr3_length: 13
clone_size: NA
v_call: TRBV21-1
cdr3_nt: TGTGCCAGCAGCGGGGGACTAGCCAATGAGCAGTTCTTC
cdr3_aa: CASSGGLANEQFF

j_call: TRBJ2-5
d_call: NA
cdr3_length: 15
clone_size: once
v_call: TRBV4-1
cdr3_nt: TGCGCCAGCAGCCAGATACCCGGGACAATGGAGACCCAGTACTTC
cdr3_aa: CASSQIPGTMETQYF

j_call: TRBJ1-1
d_call: NA
cdr3_length: 16
clone_size: NA
v_call: TRBV9
cdr3_nt: TGTGCCAGCAGCCCGGGACATAATACAATGAACACTGAAGCTTTCTTT
cdr3_aa: CASSPGHNTMNTEAFF

j_call: TRBJ2-3
d_call: TRBD2
cdr3_length: 15
clone_size: NA
v_call: TRBV7-6
cdr3_nt: TGTGCCAGCAGCTGGACTAGCGGGAGCACAGATACGCAGTATTTT
cdr3_aa: CASSWTSGSTDTQYF

j_call: TRBJ1-2
d_call: NA
cdr3_length: 12
clone_size: once
v_call: TRBV5-1
cdr3_nt: TGCGCCAGCAGCTTGGACGGGGTAGGCTACACCTTC
cdr3_aa: CASSLDGVGYTF

j_call: TRBJ2-3
d_call: TRBD2
cdr3_length: 15
clone_size: once
v_call: TRBV10-1
cdr3_nt: TGCGCCAGCAGCCCAGCGGGAGGGCCAACAGATACGCAGTATTTT
cdr3_aa: CASSPAGGPTDTQYF

j_call: TRBJ2-1
d_call: TRBD2
cdr3_length: 13
clone_size: NA
v_call: TRBV10-2
cdr3_nt: TGCGCCAGCAATTGGCGGGAGTACAATGAGCAGTTCTTC
cdr3_aa: CASNWREYNEQFF

j_call: TRBJ1-2
d_call: TRBD1
cdr3_length: 15
clone_size: NA
v_call: TRBV27
cdr3_nt: TGTGCCAGCAGTTCCGGGACAGGGCGTAGCTATGGCTACACCTTC
cdr3_aa: CASSSGTGRSYGYTF

j_call: TRBJ1-5
d_call: NA
cdr3_length: 13
clone_size: NA
v_call: TRBV13
cdr3_nt: TGTGCCAGCAGCAAACAAGGGGCTCAGCCCCAGCATTTT
cdr3_aa: CASSKQGAQPQHF

j_call: TRBJ1-4
d_call: TRBD1
cdr3_length: 16
clone_size: once
v_call: TRBV7-2
cdr3_nt: TGTGCCAGCAGCTTAGTCTTACAGGGGGCGGAAGAAAAACTGTTTTTT
cdr3_aa: CASSLVLQGAEEKLFF

j_call: TRBJ2-7
d_call: TRBD2
cdr3_length: 13
clone_size: NA
v_call: TRBV6-6
cdr3_nt: TGTGCCAGCGGGCGGGAGAGTCCCTACGAGCAGTACTTC
cdr3_aa: CASGRESPYEQYF

j_call: TRBJ2-5
d_call: NA
cdr3_length: 13
clone_size: NA
v_call: TRBV7-3
cdr3_nt: TGTGCCAGCAGCTTATTAGATCAAGAGACCCAGTACTTC
cdr3_aa: CASSLLDQETQYF

j_call: TRBJ1-3
d_call: NA
cdr3_length: 15
clone_size: NA
v_call: TRBV14
cdr3_nt: TGTGCCAGCAGCGCGGGGGCCTTCTCTGGAAACACCATATATTTT
cdr3_aa: CASSAGAFSGNTIYF

j_call: TRBJ2-5
d_call: NA
cdr3_length: 13
clone_size: NA
v_call: TRBV10-3
cdr3_nt: TGTGCCATCAGTGAAGGCAGGGGAGAGACCCAGTACTTC
cdr3_aa: CAISEGRGETQYF

j_call: TRBJ1-2
d_call: NA
cdr3_length: 15
clone_size: NA
v_call: TRBV9
cdr3_nt: TGTGCCAGCAGCGTATCAGGACATATCAACTATGGCTACACCTTC
cdr3_aa: CASSVSGHINYGYTF